These 28 T cell receptor beta chains share one sample of origin, sequenced in a study of blood T cell repertoires in COVID-19. The assay was immunoSEQ multiplex PCR, and TCRdb's table has in-frame clones only and misses some. The sample consists of 200,000 to 300,000 clones, around 89% of them appearing once. Material for sequencing was peripheral blood. These receptors were collected from a woman between 35 and 50 years old with acute or convalescent COVID-19.

The J gene is TRBJ2-5, the V gene TRBV9; 7 bases fit TRBD1. From germline, CDR1 is SGDLS and CDR2 YYNGEE. V lost 4 bases to trimming and J lost 5 bases; unmatched junction nucleotides: 5. The CDR3 runs 13 residues. Here the CDR3 DNA reads TGTGCCAGCAGCACAGACAGGGTTGAGACCCAGTACTTC. It specifies CASSTDRVETQYF.

This chain joins TRBV5-1 and TRBJ1-3, with 7 positions matching TRBD1. Germline CDR1 is SGHRS and CDR2 is YFSETQ. V lost 0 bases, J lost 0 bases, and 15 bases stayed unmatched. This CDR3 contains 20 residues. The CDR3 protein is CASSLASTSRQGGSGNTIYF. The CDR3 coding sequence is TGCGCCAGCAGCTTGGCCTCAACGTCTCGACAGGGTGGCTCTGGAAACACCATATATTTT.

CDR3 loop: CASSFRTSWNYGYTF. CDR3 DNA sequence: TGTGCCAGCAGCTTTCGGACATCTTGGAACTATGGCTACACCTTC. The genes are TRBV11-2 and TRBJ1-2; D may be TRBD1 (5 bases). In germline, CDR1 is SGHAT, CDR2 FQNNGV. Trimming stripped 3 bases from V and 2 bases from J, with 13 bases between. The CDR3 spans 15 residues.

The genes are TRBV23-1 and TRBJ2-2; D uncertain. TRBV23-1 is an open reading frame whose function is uncertain. This CDR3 has 15 amino acids. V was pared by 9 bases and J by 3 bases, with 17 bases between. CDR3 sequence (DNA): TGCGCCAGTCCCACAACGGCGGTCCACACCGGGGAGCTGTTTTTT. The encoded protein is CASPTTAVHTGELFF.

The chain links TRBV29-1 to TRBJ1-2; D ambiguous. V dropped 8 bases and J dropped 8 bases, with 18 bases sitting between them. CDR3 length: 12 amino acids. Germline V gene lookup returns CDR1 SQVTM and CDR2 ANQGSEA. The CDR3 is CSFHSHLTGYTF. The CDR3 nucleotides read TGCAGCTTCCATAGCCATTTAACCGGCTACACCTTC.

This chain uses TRBV11-3 with TRBJ2-2; D might be TRBD2 (5 bases). This CDR3 region has 14 residues. V dropped 2 bases and J dropped 5 bases, with 9 bases sitting between them. Germline CDR1 and CDR2: SGHNT and YENEEA. CDR3 sequence: CASSLRSGTGELFF. In nucleotides, the CDR3 is TGTGCCAGCAGCTTAAGGTCGGGGACCGGGGAGCTGTTTTTT.

The rearrangement joins TRBV11-3 to TRBJ2-5, with D maybe TRBD1 (7 bases). Trimming pared 1 base from V and 11 bases from J, leaving 14 bases between. Germline V gene lookup returns CDR1 SGHNT and CDR2 YENEEA. The CDR3 sequence is 13 residues long. CDR3: CASSLGGTAVQYF. CDR3 DNA: TGTGCCAGCAGCTTAGGCGGGACAGCCGTTCAGTACTTC.

This sequence joins TRBV7-9 and TRBJ2-6, with TRBD1 matching over 10 bases. Trimming took 6 bases from V and 1 from J; bases not matched to a gene: 9. The CDR3 is made up of 18 amino acids. The V gene's germline CDR1 is SEHNR and CDR2 FQNEAQ (reference sequence). The CDR3 nucleotides are TGTGCCAGCAGGACCATCCGGGACAGGGGTTCTGGGGCCAACGTCCTGACTTTC. It specifies CASRTIRDRGSGANVLTF.

V is TRBV6-1 and J is TRBJ1-3; D remains ambiguous. The CDR3 has 15 amino acids. Germline V gives CDR1 MNHNS, CDR2 SASEGT. The V and J ends lost 3 bases and 4 bases respectively, with 13 bases between them. For the CDR3, the DNA is TGTGCCAGCAGTGACCCCACCAGGTCCGGAAACACCATATATTTT. Translation: CASSDPTRSGNTIYF.

The rearrangement uses TRBV7-3 and TRBJ2-6, with D perhaps matching TRBD1 (5 bases). V lost 5 bases and J 2 bases, leaving 13 bases between the germline ends. From germline, CDR1 is SGHTA and CDR2 FQGTGA. The CDR3 is 16 residues long. The DNA for the CDR3 is TGTGCCAGCAGCAGGGAAGGGGTGACTGGGGCCAACGTCCTGACTTTC. This sequence encodes CASSREGVTGANVLTF.

The chain joins TRBV10-3 to TRBJ2-5; TRBD2 aligns across 10 bases. The germline V gene encodes CDR1 ENHRY and CDR2 SYGVKD. CDR3 length: 14 amino acids. Germline trimming cut 10 bases from V and 3 bases from J; bases unmatched to any gene: 8. The CDR3 here is CATGAGGPEETQYF. The CDR3 bases are TGTGCCACAGGAGCGGGGGGGCCAGAAGAGACCCAGTACTTC.

This clone appeared a single time. The chain uses TRBV15 and TRBJ2-1; D is perhaps TRBD2 (7 bases). The CDR3 has 17 amino acids. Germline CDR1 reads LNHNV; CDR2 reads YYDKDF (reference sequence). V lost 0 bases and J 4 bases, leaving 16 bases between the germline ends. CDR3 sequence (DNA): TGTGCCACCAGCAGAGAAACTCCGGGGGGCACATACAATGAGCAGTTCTTC. Residues: CATSRETPGGTYNEQFF.

V is TRBV5-1 and J is TRBJ2-1; no definite D call. Germline CDR1 and CDR2: SGHRS and YFSETQ. This CDR3 comprises 16 residues. The germline V and J ends were trimmed by 0 bases and 3 bases, with 13 bases remaining between them. In DNA form, the CDR3 reads TGCGCCAGCAGCTTGGTTTCGGGTGCTGACTACAATGAGCAGTTCTTC. This sequence encodes CASSLVSGADYNEQFF.

The chain recombines TRBV6-4 with TRBJ2-7, with 8 bases fitting TRBD2. Trimming removed 1 base from V and 6 bases from J; junction bases left unmatched: 5. Germline V CDR1 and CDR2: MRHNA, SNTAGT. The CDR3 totals 14 residues. CDR3 DNA: TGTGCCAGCAGTGACTTCGGACTAGCATCCGAGCAGTACGTC. It specifies CASSDFGLASEQYV.

This clone was observed once. The V gene is TRBV10-3, the J gene TRBJ2-7; the match to TRBD1 covers 10 bases. The length of the CDR3 is 16 residues. The germline V gene has CDR1 ENHRY and CDR2 SYGVKD. With V trimmed by 2 bases and J by 6 bases, 10 bases remained unmatched. Here the CDR3 reads CAISETGTGDRREQYV. CDR3 DNA: TGTGCCATCAGTGAGACTGGGACAGGGGATCGGCGCGAGCAGTACGTC.

This rearrangement joins TRBV9 to TRBJ1-1; weak D call: TRBD1 (6 bases). This CDR3 has 13 residues. The V end lost 4 bases, the J end lost 7 bases, and 14 bases lay between the germline ends. The germline V gene encodes CDR1 SGDLS and CDR2 YYNGEE. The CDR3 DNA reads TGTGCCAGCAGCACCTGGACAGTGGGTGAAGCTTTCTTT. Its protein is CASSTWTVGEAFF.

The chain uses TRBV5-6 and TRBJ1-2; D is uncertain. V lost 1 base and J lost 4, with 8 bases in between. This CDR3 is built from 13 residues. Germline V gene data show CDR1 as SGHDT and CDR2 as YYEEEE. CDR3 region: CASSLKTAYGYTF. The CDR3, as DNA: TGTGCCAGCAGCTTGAAGACTGCCTATGGCTACACCTTC.

The gene calls are TRBV5-1 and TRBJ1-2; D remains unclear. The CDR3 totals 13 residues. V was trimmed by 0 bases and J by 3 bases, leaving 6 bases between them. Germline assignment: CDR1 SGHRS and CDR2 YFSETQ. The DNA for the CDR3 is TGCGCCAGCAGCTTGGGGGCAGACTATGGCTACACCTTC. Encoded protein: CASSLGADYGYTF.

V is TRBV27 and J is TRBJ1-1; D possibly corresponds to TRBD1 (5 bases). CDR3 length: 15 amino acids. Germline CDR1 MNHEY, CDR2 SMNVEV (reference sequence). Trimming pared 0 bases from V and 2 bases from J, leaving 10 bases between. The CDR3 DNA follows: TGTGCCAGCAGTTTATCCACAGGCGCTAACACTGAAGCTTTCTTT. Protein product: CASSLSTGANTEAFF.

The rearrangement joins TRBV5-4 to TRBJ2-3; D ambiguous. In germline, CDR1 is SGHNT, CDR2 YYREEE (reference sequence). V lost 4 bases and J 6 bases, leaving 12 bases between the germline ends. The length of the CDR3 is 13 residues. CDR3 in amino acids: CASSSDSPDTQYF. As DNA, the CDR3 is TGTGCCAGCAGCAGTGACTCTCCGGATACGCAGTATTTT.

This chain joins TRBV5-1 and TRBJ2-5; TRBD1 is a possible D gene (5 bases). With 5 bases removed from V and 4 bases from J, the gap between germline ends came to 9 bases. CDR3 length: 12 residues. The germline gives CDR1 SGHRS, CDR2 YFSETQ. The CDR3: CASRGVGETQYF. CDR3 in DNA: TGCGCCAGCAGAGGGGTTGGAGAGACCCAGTACTTC.

The J gene is TRBJ1-2, the V gene TRBV5-4, with TRBD1 as a possible D gene (6 bases). V dropped 0 bases and J dropped 8 bases, with 17 bases sitting between them. The CDR3 contains 15 residues. Germline values: CDR1 SGHNT, CDR2 YYREEE (reference sequence). CDR3 bases: TGTGCCAGCAGCTTGGGGGGGGGCACACCGGGCGGCTACACCTTC. Translated, it gives CASSLGGGTPGGYTF.

The rearrangement joins TRBV6-2 or TRBV6-3 to TRBJ2-1; 12 positions agree with TRBD2. The V gene end was trimmed by 1 base and the J gene end by 0 bases; junction bases not matched to a gene: 10. The CDR3 is made up of 20 amino acids. Germline CDR1 reads MNHEY; CDR2 reads SVGEGT. The CDR3 sequence is CASSYWASGGARTSYNEQFF. CDR3 DNA: TGTGCCAGCAGTTACTGGGCTAGCGGGGGGGCCCGAACCTCCTACAATGAGCAGTTCTTC.

This chain uses TRBV6-6 with TRBJ1-5; 11 nucleotides agree with TRBD1. The length of the CDR3 is 15 residues. J lost 7 bases, V lost 6 bases, and 8 bases had no gene match. Germline CDR1 and CDR2: MNHNY and SVGAGI (reference sequence). The CDR3 DNA reads as TGTGCCAGCAGACAGCGGACAGGGGGCGGCCAGCCCCAGCATTTT. Translation: CASRQRTGGGQPQHF.

The rearrangement uses TRBV4-1 and TRBJ1-1; 8 bases are shared with TRBD1. Trimming at V came to 1 base and at J to 4 bases, leaving 8 bases not matched to a gene. The germline V gene has CDR1 MGHRA and CDR2 YSYEKL. CDR3 length: 16 amino acids. CDR3 in DNA: TGCGCCAGCAGCCAAGGGCAGGGGGCGGGAAGCACTGAAGCTTTCTTT. Translating it yields CASSQGQGAGSTEAFF.

The rearrangement uses TRBV30 and TRBJ1-2, with D perhaps TRBD1 (6 bases). This CDR3 is built from 12 residues. The germline V gene has CDR1 GTSNPN and CDR2 SVGIG (reference sequence). V dropped 5 bases and J dropped 6 bases, with 13 bases sitting between them. The chain's CDR3 is CAWARGANGYTF. CDR3 bases: TGTGCCTGGGCGCGGGGGGCTAATGGCTACACCTTC.

J is TRBJ1-2 and V is TRBV6-5; TRBD1 matches at 11 bases. CDR3 length equals 13 residues. Trimming at V came to 8 bases and at J to 7 bases, leaving 6 bases not matched to a gene. The germline V gene has CDR1 MNHEY and CDR2 SVGAGI. The CDR3 region has the DNA TGTGCCAGCGCTAGGACAGGGGGCGGTGGCTACACCTTC. Protein product: CASARTGGGGYTF.

The sample holds one count of this clone. The V call is TRBV27, the J call TRBJ1-1; 9 bases match TRBD1. Germline assignment: CDR1 MNHEY and CDR2 SMNVEV (reference sequence). With V trimmed by 6 bases and J by 7 bases, 6 bases remained unmatched. CDR3 length: 13 residues. As DNA, the CDR3 is TGTGCCAGCAGGGACAGGGGACGGAATGAAGCTTTCTTT. Its translation: CASRDRGRNEAFF.